This TCR beta chain appears in the sequencing data of a study of shared clonotypes between healthy human individuals. V shed 5 bases and J shed 1 base, with 17 bases lying between them. The CDR3 spans 16 residues. Germline V gene sequence: CDR1 SGHVS, CDR2 FQNEAQ. Donors, without exception, were Caucasian adults residing in Nashville, Tennessee. Subsets obtained from CD4+ cells comprised CD45RA+ naive and CD45RA-negative memory cells. Notes on this clone: Its specificity is not known.

The authors distributed each subset's genomic DNA evenly over several immunoSEQ plates. Profiled with immunoSEQ multiplex PCR; TCRdb holds only in-frame clones, not every one. The table lists some 2,400,000 clones, under 97% of them singletons. Study-wide findings and caveats: Naive CD4 clonotype sharing across a handful of donors was 4.5% to 6%.

The clonotype was recovered from a man aged 18 to 29 in good health. This chain links TRBV7-8 with TRBJ2-5; D unclear. The sequenced sample consisted of naive CD4+ T cells sorted from blood. The subset here: CD45RA+ positively selected. This chain's CDR3 is CASSLPAGAPQETQYF. CDR3 nucleotide sequence: TGTGCCAGCAGCCTCCCCGCAGGAGCGCCCCAAGAGACCCAGTACTTC.